This is a list of T cell receptor beta chains from one sample in a study of CD8+ T cells in alopecia areata. Using immunoSEQ multiplex PCR, the repertoire was profiled, and TCRdb retains in-frame clones only, with some absent. The sample lists hundreds of thousands of clones, roughly 60% seen once, with over 1.5% in the top ten. The sample here was CD4+ T cells sorted from blood, taken at week 24, from a patient treated with tofacitinib. Receptors originate from a human donor with alopecia areata. Each CDR3 is given with its conserved first and last residue. D genes are given only for firm matches. Part of the rows lack a size; the others show once, few, many or a class for expanded clones.

d_call: NA; clone_size: NA; j_call: TRBJ1-4; v_call: TRBV2; cdr3_aa: CASRPRFIGEKLFF; cdr3_nt: TGTGCCAGCAGGCCCCGGTTTATCGGTGAAAAACTGTTTTTT
d_call: TRBD2; clone_size: NA; j_call: TRBJ2-1; v_call: TRBV7-3; cdr3_aa: CASSLLAGLDEQFF; cdr3_nt: TGTGCCAGCAGCTTACTAGCGGGGCTGGATGAGCAGTTCTTC
d_call: NA; clone_size: once; j_call: TRBJ1-1; v_call: TRBV23-1; cdr3_aa: CASSSDPGDTEAFF; cdr3_nt: TGCGCCAGCAGTTCGGACCCGGGGGACACTGAAGCTTTCTTT
d_call: NA; clone_size: NA; j_call: TRBJ1-2; v_call: TRBV7-3; cdr3_aa: CARIASGGYTF; cdr3_nt: TGTGCCAGGATAGCTTCTGGTGGCTACACCTTC
d_call: NA; clone_size: once; j_call: TRBJ1-2; v_call: TRBV29-1; cdr3_aa: CSVNANYGYTF; cdr3_nt: TGCAGCGTGAACGCTAACTATGGCTACACCTTC
d_call: TRBD2; clone_size: NA; j_call: TRBJ2-7; v_call: TRBV2; cdr3_aa: CASSVDSGGEQYF; cdr3_nt: TGTGCCAGCAGCGTGGACAGCGGGGGGGAGCAGTACTTC
d_call: TRBD1; clone_size: few; j_call: TRBJ1-3; v_call: TRBV29-1; cdr3_aa: CSVRGRLSGNTIYF; cdr3_nt: TGCAGCGTCAGGGGGCGACTTTCTGGAAACACCATATATTTT
d_call: TRBD2; clone_size: NA; j_call: TRBJ2-1; v_call: TRBV30; cdr3_aa: CAWNGGTSVSNEQFF; cdr3_nt: TGTGCCTGGAACGGGGGGACTAGCGTATCCAATGAGCAGTTCTTC
d_call: TRBD2; clone_size: NA; j_call: TRBJ2-5; v_call: TRBV27; cdr3_aa: CASRPSGGKETQYF; cdr3_nt: TGTGCCAGCCGCCCTAGCGGGGGGAAGGAGACCCAGTACTTC
d_call: TRBD2; clone_size: few; j_call: TRBJ2-2; v_call: TRBV5-4; cdr3_aa: CASSYLSGGDTGELFF; cdr3_nt: TGTGCCAGCAGCTATCTCTCCGGGGGGGACACCGGGGAGCTGTTTTTT
d_call: NA; clone_size: NA; j_call: TRBJ1-6; v_call: TRBV30; cdr3_aa: CAWTAGPYNSPLHF; cdr3_nt: TGTGCCTGGACCGCCGGGCCCTATAATTCACCCCTCCACTTT
d_call: NA; clone_size: NA; j_call: TRBJ2-1; v_call: TRBV28; cdr3_aa: CASSHRNNEQFF; cdr3_nt: TGTGCCAGCAGTCACAGGAACAATGAGCAGTTCTTC
d_call: NA; clone_size: few; j_call: TRBJ2-5; v_call: TRBV29-1; cdr3_aa: CSERTSSEAQYF; cdr3_nt: TGCAGCGAAAGGACAAGTTCTGAGGCCCAGTACTTC
d_call: NA; clone_size: few; j_call: TRBJ1-2; v_call: TRBV29-1; cdr3_aa: CSVEDRKGWGNYGYTF; cdr3_nt: TGCAGCGTTGAAGATAGAAAGGGGTGGGGTAACTATGGCTACACCTTC
d_call: TRBD1; clone_size: NA; j_call: TRBJ2-3; v_call: TRBV2; cdr3_aa: CASKTGNTDTQYF; cdr3_nt: TGTGCCAGCAAGACAGGGAACACAGATACGCAGTATTTT
d_call: NA; clone_size: NA; j_call: TRBJ2-5; v_call: TRBV28; cdr3_aa: CATNRVGETQYF; cdr3_nt: TGTGCCACCAACAGGGTTGGAGAGACCCAGTACTTC
d_call: TRBD2; clone_size: NA; j_call: TRBJ2-1; v_call: TRBV30; cdr3_aa: CACHPGLAGGYRQFF; cdr3_nt: TGTGCCTGCCACCCGGGACTAGCGGGGGGCTACCGGCAGTTCTTC
d_call: NA; clone_size: NA; j_call: TRBJ2-7; v_call: TRBV29-1; cdr3_aa: CSVPSYRSSYEQYF; cdr3_nt: TGCAGCGTACCCAGTTACCGGTCTTCCTACGAGCAGTACTTC
d_call: NA; clone_size: NA; j_call: TRBJ2-7; v_call: TRBV29-1; cdr3_aa: CSARPQGEPYEQYF; cdr3_nt: TGCAGCGCCCGGCCGCAGGGTGAACCCTACGAGCAGTACTTC
d_call: NA; clone_size: NA; j_call: TRBJ2-5; v_call: TRBV29-1; cdr3_aa: CSVETVRGPQYF; cdr3_nt: TGCAGCGTTGAAACGGTCCGAGGGCCCCAGTACTTC
d_call: TRBD1; clone_size: NA; j_call: TRBJ2-5; v_call: TRBV25-1; cdr3_aa: CASSKRTGRQETQYF; cdr3_nt: TGTGCCAGCAGTAAAAGGACAGGGCGGCAAGAGACCCAGTACTTC
d_call: NA; clone_size: NA; j_call: TRBJ2-7; v_call: TRBV6-6; cdr3_aa: CASSYPQGRSNEQYF; cdr3_nt: TGTGCCAGCAGTTACCCTCAGGGGAGGAGCAACGAGCAGTACTTC
d_call: NA; clone_size: NA; j_call: TRBJ1-5; v_call: TRBV30; cdr3_aa: CAWRADSNQPQHF; cdr3_nt: TGTGCCTGGAGGGCAGATAGCAATCAGCCCCAGCATTTT
d_call: NA; clone_size: once; j_call: TRBJ1-1; v_call: TRBV5-4; cdr3_aa: CASSRPTGVNTEAFF; cdr3_nt: TGTGCCAGCAGCAGGCCCACTGGGGTAAACACTGAAGCTTTCTTT
d_call: TRBD1; clone_size: few; j_call: TRBJ2-2; v_call: TRBV29-1; cdr3_aa: CSGKTGGDTGELFF; cdr3_nt: TGCAGCGGCAAGACAGGGGGCGACACCGGGGAGCTGTTTTTT
d_call: NA; clone_size: NA; j_call: TRBJ1-1; v_call: TRBV30; cdr3_aa: CAWGPGRVNTEAFF; cdr3_nt: TGTGCCTGGGGACCCGGGAGAGTGAACACTGAAGCTTTCTTT
d_call: NA; clone_size: NA; j_call: TRBJ1-2; v_call: TRBV30; cdr3_aa: CAWDRTRGYTF; cdr3_nt: TGTGCCTGGGATAGAACTAGGGGCTACACCTTC
d_call: NA; clone_size: NA; j_call: TRBJ1-6; v_call: TRBV4-2; cdr3_aa: CASSQALDSPLHF; cdr3_nt: TGTGCCAGCAGCCAAGCTTTGGATTCACCCCTCCACTTT
d_call: NA; clone_size: NA; j_call: TRBJ1-2; v_call: TRBV23-1; cdr3_aa: CASNTGDANYGYTF; cdr3_nt: TGCGCCAGCAACACCGGGGACGCGAACTATGGCTACACCTTC
d_call: NA; clone_size: NA; j_call: TRBJ2-1; v_call: TRBV15; cdr3_aa: CATSRGGSGDNEQFF; cdr3_nt: TGTGCCACCAGCAGAGGTGGGTCAGGGGACAATGAGCAGTTCTTC
d_call: NA; clone_size: NA; j_call: TRBJ2-5; v_call: TRBV2; cdr3_aa: CASSERLQETQYF; cdr3_nt: TGTGCCAGCAGTGAAAGGCTGCAAGAGACCCAGTACTTC
d_call: NA; clone_size: NA; j_call: TRBJ1-1; v_call: TRBV25-1; cdr3_aa: CASSDPGHGDTEAFF; cdr3_nt: TGTGCCAGCAGTGACCCGGGACACGGAGACACTGAAGCTTTCTTT
d_call: NA; clone_size: once; j_call: TRBJ2-7; v_call: TRBV28; cdr3_aa: CASTWTNQQYF; cdr3_nt: TGTGCCAGCACTTGGACAAACCAGCAGTACTTC
d_call: TRBD1; clone_size: NA; j_call: TRBJ2-3; v_call: TRBV2; cdr3_aa: CASSPPGTGGADTQYF; cdr3_nt: TGTGCCAGCAGTCCCCCCGGGACAGGGGGCGCAGATACGCAGTATTTT
d_call: TRBD2; clone_size: NA; j_call: TRBJ2-5; v_call: TRBV2; cdr3_aa: CASSRTSREETQYF; cdr3_nt: TGTGCCAGCAGTAGGACTAGCAGGGAAGAGACCCAGTACTTC
d_call: NA; clone_size: NA; j_call: TRBJ2-7; v_call: TRBV6-1; cdr3_aa: CASSEMDSSYEQYF; cdr3_nt: TGTGCCAGCAGTGAAATGGACAGCTCCTACGAGCAGTACTTC
d_call: NA; clone_size: few; j_call: TRBJ2-5; v_call: TRBV5-1; cdr3_aa: CASSLTPQETQYF; cdr3_nt: TGCGCCAGCAGCTTGACCCCCCAAGAGACCCAGTACTTC
d_call: NA; clone_size: NA; j_call: TRBJ2-1; v_call: TRBV5-1; cdr3_aa: CASSRDFEQFF; cdr3_nt: TGCGCCAGCAGCCGGGACTTTGAGCAGTTCTTC
d_call: NA; clone_size: NA; j_call: TRBJ1-5; v_call: TRBV7-2; cdr3_aa: CASSFREQPQHF; cdr3_nt: TGTGCCAGCAGCTTCCGTGAACAGCCCCAGCATTTT
d_call: TRBD1; clone_size: NA; j_call: TRBJ1-6; v_call: TRBV5-6; cdr3_aa: CASSPGQGYNSPLHF; cdr3_nt: TGTGCCAGCAGCCCGGGACAGGGGTATAATTCACCCCTCCACTTT
d_call: NA; clone_size: few; j_call: TRBJ1-1; v_call: TRBV5-1; cdr3_aa: CASHVGTRSVTEAFF; cdr3_nt: TGCGCCAGCCACGTAGGAACCCGGAGCGTCACTGAAGCTTTCTTT
d_call: TRBD1; clone_size: NA; j_call: TRBJ2-5; v_call: TRBV6-6; cdr3_aa: CASSYGTGQETQYF; cdr3_nt: TGTGCCAGCAGTTACGGGACAGGACAAGAGACCCAGTACTTC
d_call: TRBD2; clone_size: NA; j_call: TRBJ2-5; v_call: TRBV7-2; cdr3_aa: CASSLGLAGVETQYF; cdr3_nt: TGTGCCAGCAGCTTAGGTCTAGCGGGGGTTGAGACCCAGTACTTC
d_call: NA; clone_size: NA; j_call: TRBJ2-7; v_call: TRBV29-1; cdr3_aa: CSVDKRVGFYEQYF; cdr3_nt: TGCAGCGTTGACAAGCGGGTGGGGTTCTACGAGCAGTACTTC
d_call: TRBD1; clone_size: once; j_call: TRBJ1-1; v_call: TRBV30; cdr3_aa: CAWSGDRARTEAFF; cdr3_nt: TGTGCCTGGAGTGGGGACAGGGCTCGTACTGAAGCTTTCTTT
d_call: NA; clone_size: few; j_call: TRBJ1-3; v_call: TRBV30; cdr3_aa: CAWSFTQAHSGNTIYF; cdr3_nt: TGTGCCTGGAGTTTCACACAGGCTCACTCTGGAAACACCATATATTTT
d_call: TRBD2; clone_size: few; j_call: TRBJ2-1; v_call: TRBV7-2; cdr3_aa: CASSSSGGASNEQFF; cdr3_nt: TGTGCCAGCAGCTCTAGCGGGGGGGCAAGCAATGAGCAGTTCTTC
d_call: TRBD1; clone_size: NA; j_call: TRBJ2-7; v_call: TRBV10-3; cdr3_aa: CAISDRDSEAYEQYF; cdr3_nt: TGTGCCATCAGTGACCGGGACAGTGAAGCCTACGAGCAGTACTTC
d_call: NA; clone_size: few; j_call: TRBJ2-2; v_call: TRBV19; cdr3_aa: CASSMYSARPGELFF; cdr3_nt: TGTGCCAGTAGTATGTATAGTGCTCGGCCCGGGGAGCTGTTTTTT
d_call: TRBD1; clone_size: NA; j_call: TRBJ1-6; v_call: TRBV18; cdr3_aa: CASSPYGQGLGSPLHF; cdr3_nt: TGTGCCAGCTCACCCTATGGACAGGGGCTTGGTTCTCCCCTCCACTTT
d_call: NA; clone_size: NA; j_call: TRBJ1-5; v_call: TRBV5-1; cdr3_aa: CASRPWDKALSNQPQHF; cdr3_nt: TGCGCCAGCAGACCATGGGACAAGGCCCTTAGCAATCAGCCCCAGCATTTT